A single sample gave rise to the 7 T cell receptor beta chains below, sequenced in a study of regulatory T cells in long-lasting Graves disease. Arm-PCR of CDR3 regions and iRepertoire HTBI primers were the basis on which TCR beta libraries were built. TCRdb re-called the multiplex PCR reads with MiXCR, one entry per CDR3 protein. The table includes 350,000 to 500,000 distinct CDR3 sequences, 14% detected once. As for time point: newly diagnosed GD, antithyroid drugs for less than 3 months. RNA extracted from PBMCs served as the sequencing template. These records were also assigned to another study, of T cells in Graves' hyperthyroidism and ophthalmopathy.

The sequencing here drew on peripheral blood mononuclear cells (PBMCs), taken at new diagnosis, from a patient treated with antithyroid drugs. These receptors originate from a woman in her 50s with Graves disease.

The sample holds many counts of this clonotype. The V call is TRBV2, the J call TRBJ2-4, with 10 positions matching TRBD1. V lost 3 bases, J lost 8 bases, and 4 bases stayed unmatched. CDR1 SNHLY and CDR2 FYNNEI come from the germline V gene. The CDR3 is 14 amino acids. The DNA for the CDR3 is TGTGCCAGCAGTGAGGACAGGGGGGTGGACATTCAGTACTTC. Translating gives CASSEDRGVDIQYF.

This clonotype was observed many times. The rearrangement uses TRBV2 and TRBJ2-1, with TRBD2 identical over 11 bases. V lost 5 bases and J lost 8; bases outside the gene matches: 8. Germline CDR1 and CDR2: SNHLY and FYNNEI. The CDR3 is made up of 15 amino acids. The CDR3, as DNA: TGTGCCAGCAGTCCTCTAGCGGGAGGTTCCTATGAGCAGTTCTTC. Protein: CASSPLAGGSYEQFF.

This clonotype was counted ten times or more. J is TRBJ1-1 and V is TRBV6-1, with a possible D match to TRBD1 (6 bases). Trimming removed 7 bases at V and 0 bases at J, with 21 bases between. Germline CDR1 reads MNHNS; CDR2 reads SASEGT. The CDR3 is made up of 17 amino acids. CDR3: CASIFQGPRGMNTEAFF. In nucleotides, the CDR3 is TGTGCCAGCATTTTTCAGGGGCCTAGGGGTATGAACACTGAAGCTTTCTTT.

At least ten counts were recorded for this clonotype. The gene calls are TRBV27 and TRBJ2-5; D gene uncertain. Trimming left V 0 bases short and J 2 bases short, with 4 bases between. Germline-derived CDR1 and CDR2 are MNHEY and SMNVEV (reference sequence). This CDR3 is 13 amino acids long. This CDR3 is CASSLSQQETQYF. CDR3 DNA sequence: TGTGCCAGCAGTTTATCCCAGCAAGAGACCCAGTACTTC.

This chain links TRBV27 with TRBJ2-7; maybe TRBD2 (6 bases). Germline CDR1 is MNHEY and CDR2 is SMNVEV (reference sequence). V gave up 3 bases and J gave up 3 bases, with 12 bases separating them. The CDR3 consists of 14 residues. Here the CDR3 reads CASSFRGSYYEQYF. CDR3 in DNA: TGTGCCAGCAGTTTTCGGGGGTCATACTACGAGCAGTACTTC.

This clonotype appeared a few times. The chain couples TRBV30 to TRBJ2-1, with TRBD1 identical over 11 bases. CDR3 length equals 13 residues. From germline, CDR1 is GTSNPN and CDR2 SVGIG (reference sequence). J was trimmed by 7 bases and V by 5 bases; bases with no gene match: 4. The CDR3 sequence is CAWGQGAENEQFF. The CDR3 region has the DNA TGTGCCTGGGGACAGGGGGCAGAAAATGAGCAGTTCTTC.

V usage is TRBV19 and J usage is TRBJ2-2; TRBD2 aligns across 7 bases. The CDR3 covers 16 residues. V dropped 5 bases and J dropped 4; count of bases not matched to a gene: 10. Germline V gene data show CDR1 as LNHDA and CDR2 as SQIVND (reference sequence). The CDR3 loop reads CASSPYSSGRTGELFF. The DNA of the CDR3 is TGTGCCAGTAGTCCATATTCTAGCGGCCGCACCGGGGAGCTGTTTTTT. Drawing the rest from reference TRBV19 and TRBJ2-2, the complete variable domain is DGGITQSPKYLFRKEGQNVTLSCEQNLNHDAMYWYRQDPGQGLRLIYYSQIVNDFQKGDIAEGYSVSREKKESFPLTVTSAQKNPTAFYLCASSPYSSGRTGELFFGEGSRLTVL.